This TCR beta chain was identified during a study of CD8 T cells in ankylosing spondylitis. This clonotype was counted between two and nine times. The V and J ends lost 6 bases and 2 bases respectively, with 11 bases between them. This CDR3 has 13 amino acids. Quantitative 5'-RACE with molecular barcodes generated TCR beta libraries. MiXCR was run by TCRdb on the 5' RACE reads, yielding one entry per CDR3 protein. The table records under 450,000 distinct CDR3 sequences, 20% to 25% of them present only once. Sequencing was done on a sample of blood, either unsorted or a sorted T cell fraction (not recorded which). This receptor was taken from a male donor with ankylosing spondylitis or in good health (not recorded which). The V gene is TRBV12-3 or TRBV12-4, the J gene TRBJ2-7; D gene unclear. The CDR3 coding sequence is TGTGCCAGCAGCGAGACACCACCCTACGAGCAGTACTTC. Its protein is CASSETPPYEQYF.